This record looks at one T cell receptor (beta chain) sequence and its context. Its antigen is still unknown. No base-level quality is on record; no much larger clone is a single base apart. Patients with autoimmune disease history or receiving systemic immunosuppression were excluded from the trial. Peripheral blood for TCR sequencing was collected from all dose cohorts at baseline, on cycle 4 day 1, and on cycle 7 day 1. Samples were obtained from an open-label, multicenter, first-in-human phase I dose-escalation trial of ivuxolimab. Adults with locally advanced or metastatic melanoma, renal cell carcinoma, hepatocellular carcinoma or head and neck squamous cell carcinoma were enrolled in the trial. Before TCR sequencing, CD4+ T cells and CD8+ T cells from peripheral blood were sorted into separate populations. The data belong to a study of OX40 agonist ivuxolimab in advanced cancers. Background for the entire study: The costimulatory receptor OX40 (CD134) was targeted by ivuxolimab, a fully human IgG2 agonistic monoclonal antibody. Patients were allowed to have had prior anti-PD-1, anti-PD-L1 or anti-CTLA-4 therapy, and 40% of the dose-escalation patients had been treated with checkpoint inhibitors. Of the approximately 54 patients in dose escalation, about 19 had hepatocellular carcinoma, some 15 had melanoma, 9 had renal cell carcinoma and 9 had head and neck cancer. A male proportion of around 80% and a mean age of 60 years, ranging from about 23 to 90, were recorded for the dose-escalation cohort. Partial responses were achieved by three dose-escalation patients, of whom one had hepatocellular carcinoma and two had cutaneous melanoma. The paper reports the monotherapy dose-escalation portion (N of about 50 patients) of the phase I ivuxolimab trial. Peripheral TCRbeta sequencing was intended to test whether TCR sequence diversity was altered and clonal T-cell expansion was caused by ivuxolimab. Intravenous ivuxolimab was administered to patients every 2 weeks at six dose levels: 0.01, 0.1, 0.3, 1.5, 3 and 10 mg/kg.

Study-wide conclusions, independent of this receptor: The antigen specificity of the clonally expanded peripheral T cells was not determined. At doses of 0.1 to 3.0 mg/kg, clonal expansion of both CD4+ and CD8+ blood T cells was observed from baseline to week 6. Low levels of normalized T-cell clonal expansion were also shown by some nonresponding patients. After ivuxolimab, more expanded clones were found on average in CD8+ T cells than in CD4+ T cells. In the 0.1-3.0 mg/kg groups, partial responders were among the patients with the lowest normalized peripheral clonal expansion, particularly in CD8+ T cells.

Genomic DNA was isolated from the sorted cells so that the TCRbeta CDR3 region could be sequenced. The immunoSEQ Assay was used for sequencing of TCRbeta CDR3 regions. In TCRdb, the immuneACCESS table is reduced to in-frame sequences with V and J assigned. These tables do not hold every clone; where another copy was compared, an unresolved V gene accounts for under half, and the others remain unexplained. The sample table holds 65,000 or so clones, of which 82% were seen once. In total, the top ten clones hold less than 5% of the sample. Sample: CD4+ or CD8+ T cells sorted from blood, taken in a trial of the OX40 agonist ivuxolimab. The TCR was taken from an adult with an advanced solid tumor such as melanoma, head and neck, liver or kidney cancer.

The CDR3 is CASSLVGSPLHF. The sequenced DNA is TGTGCCAGCAGCTTGGTCGGTTCACCCCTCCACTTT. The chain is made from TRBV5-8 and TRBJ1-6, with the D gene call left open. V gives up 0 bases and J gives up 9 bases, and the segment between their germline ends measures 4 bases. Taken from cysteine to phenylalanine, the CDR3 has 12 residues. The read is trimmed to its CDR3 DNA, 36 bases read in frame from base 1. CDR1 SGHTS and CDR2 YDEGEE are derived from the germline V gene.